Presented here are 2 T cell receptor beta chains from one specimen sequenced in a study of CD8 T cells in Susac syndrome. An input of about 0.45 to 1 ug of RNA was subjected to reverse transcription using random hexamers. TCRdb independently ran MiXCR on the immunoSEQ multiplex PCR reads; one entry per CDR3 protein. Of 200,000 to 250,000 distinct CDR3 sequences in the sample, over 90% were seen once. What was sequenced was CD4+ T cells from PBMCs. These receptors were collected from a human donor with Susac syndrome.

The chain joins TRBV4-2 to TRBJ2-7; 7 bases align to TRBD1. This CDR3 has 17 residues. V lost 0 bases and J lost 0; bases outside the gene matches: 8. Germline V gene lookup returns CDR1 LGHNA and CDR2 YNFKEQ. CDR3 region: CASSQEGVGTASYEQYF. The CDR3 region has the DNA TGTGCCAGCAGCCAAGAAGGGGTCGGGACAGCCTCCTACGAGCAGTACTTC.

The chain links TRBV6-5 to TRBJ1-5; possibly TRBD1 for D (5 bases). The CDR3 is 15 residues long. The germline V gene has CDR1 MNHEY and CDR2 SVGAGI. Deletions cut 6 bases from V and 4 bases from J, with 16 bases between. CDR3 sequence reads: CASRPYGGGNQPQHF. The CDR3 bases are TGTGCCAGCAGGCCTTACGGGGGAGGAAATCAGCCCCAGCATTTT.